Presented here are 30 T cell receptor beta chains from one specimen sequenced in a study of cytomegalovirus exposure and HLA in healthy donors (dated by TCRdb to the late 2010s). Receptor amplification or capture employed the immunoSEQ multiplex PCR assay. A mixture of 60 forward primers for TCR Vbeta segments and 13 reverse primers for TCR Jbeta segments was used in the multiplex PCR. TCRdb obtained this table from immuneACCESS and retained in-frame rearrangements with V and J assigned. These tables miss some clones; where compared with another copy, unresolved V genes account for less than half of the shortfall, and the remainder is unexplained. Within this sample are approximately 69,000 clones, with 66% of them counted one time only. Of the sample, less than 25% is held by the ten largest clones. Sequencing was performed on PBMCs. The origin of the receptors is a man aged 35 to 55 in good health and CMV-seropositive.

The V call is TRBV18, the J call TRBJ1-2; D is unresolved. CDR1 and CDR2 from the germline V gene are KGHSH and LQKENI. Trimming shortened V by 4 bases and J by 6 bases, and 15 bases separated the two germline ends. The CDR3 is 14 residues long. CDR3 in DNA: TGTGCCAGCTCACGATCAGAGATAACTAATGGCTACACCTTC. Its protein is CASSRSEITNGYTF. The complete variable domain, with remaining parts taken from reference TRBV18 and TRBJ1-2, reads NAGVMQNPRHLVRRRGQEARLRCSPMKGHSHVYWYRQLPEEGLKFMVYLQKENIIDESGMPKERFSAEFPKEGPSILRIQQVVRGDSAAYFCASSRSEITNGYTFGSGTRLTVV.

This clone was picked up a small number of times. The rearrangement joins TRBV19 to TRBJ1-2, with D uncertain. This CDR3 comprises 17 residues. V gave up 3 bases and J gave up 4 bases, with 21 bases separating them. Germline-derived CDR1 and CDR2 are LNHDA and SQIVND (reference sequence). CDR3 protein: CASSIPPYRTPFYGYTF. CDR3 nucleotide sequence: TGTGCCAGTAGTATCCCACCCTATAGGACTCCATTCTATGGCTACACCTTC. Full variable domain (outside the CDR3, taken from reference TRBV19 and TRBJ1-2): DGGITQSPKYLFRKEGQNVTLSCEQNLNHDAMYWYRQDPGQGLRLIYYSQIVNDFQKGDIAEGYSVSREKKESFPLTVTSAQKNPTAFYLCASSIPPYRTPFYGYTFGSGTRLTVV.

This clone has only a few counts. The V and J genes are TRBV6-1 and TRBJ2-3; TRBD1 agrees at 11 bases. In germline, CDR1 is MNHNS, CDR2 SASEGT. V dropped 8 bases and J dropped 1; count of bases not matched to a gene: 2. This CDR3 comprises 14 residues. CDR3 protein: CASLDRGRTDTQYF. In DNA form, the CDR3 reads TGTGCCAGCCTGGACAGGGGGCGCACAGATACGCAGTATTTT.

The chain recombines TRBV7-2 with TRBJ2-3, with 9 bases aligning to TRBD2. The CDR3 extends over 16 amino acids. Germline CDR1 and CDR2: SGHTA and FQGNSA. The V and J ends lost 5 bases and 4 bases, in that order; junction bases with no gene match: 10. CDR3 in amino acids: CASSTRGGAISDTQYF. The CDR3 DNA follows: TGTGCCAGCAGCACGCGCGGGGGGGCCATATCAGATACGCAGTATTTT.

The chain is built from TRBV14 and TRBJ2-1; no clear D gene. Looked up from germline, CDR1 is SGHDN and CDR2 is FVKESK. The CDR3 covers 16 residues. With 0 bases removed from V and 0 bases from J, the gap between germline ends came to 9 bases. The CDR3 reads CASSQEAFSSYNEQFF. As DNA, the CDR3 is TGTGCCAGCAGCCAAGAAGCCTTTAGCTCCTACAATGAGCAGTTCTTC.

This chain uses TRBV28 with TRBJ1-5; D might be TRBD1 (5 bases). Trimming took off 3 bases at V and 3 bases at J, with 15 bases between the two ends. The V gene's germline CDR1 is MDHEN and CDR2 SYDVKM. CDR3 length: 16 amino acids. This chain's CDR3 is CASSLEGGVSNQPQHF. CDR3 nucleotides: TGTGCCAGCAGTTTGGAGGGAGGGGTCTCCAATCAGCCCCAGCATTTT.

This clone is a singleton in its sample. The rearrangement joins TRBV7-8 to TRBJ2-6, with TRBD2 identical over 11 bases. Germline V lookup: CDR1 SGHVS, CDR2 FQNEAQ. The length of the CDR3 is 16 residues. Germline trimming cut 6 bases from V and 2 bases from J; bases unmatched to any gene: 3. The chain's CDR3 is CASSLSGGAGANVLTF. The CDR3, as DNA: TGTGCCAGCAGTCTTAGCGGGGGGGCTGGGGCCAACGTCCTGACTTTC.

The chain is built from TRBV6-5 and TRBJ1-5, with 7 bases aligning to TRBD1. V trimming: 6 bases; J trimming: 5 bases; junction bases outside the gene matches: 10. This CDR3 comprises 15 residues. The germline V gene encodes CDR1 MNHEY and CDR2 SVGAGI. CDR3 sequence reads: CASRLSGTADQPQHF. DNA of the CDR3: TGTGCCAGCAGACTATCCGGGACAGCAGATCAGCCCCAGCATTTT.

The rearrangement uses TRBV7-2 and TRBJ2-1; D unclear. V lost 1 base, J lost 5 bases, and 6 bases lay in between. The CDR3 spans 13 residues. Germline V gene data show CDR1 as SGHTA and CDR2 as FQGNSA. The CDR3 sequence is CASSLGPNNEQFF. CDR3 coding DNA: TGTGCCAGCAGCTTAGGGCCAAACAATGAGCAGTTCTTC.

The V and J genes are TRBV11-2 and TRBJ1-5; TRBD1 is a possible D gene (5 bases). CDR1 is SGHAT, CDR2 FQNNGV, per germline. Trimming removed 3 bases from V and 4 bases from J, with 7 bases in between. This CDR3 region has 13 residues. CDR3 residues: CASSFAGNQPQHF. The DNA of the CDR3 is TGTGCCAGCAGCTTTGCAGGGAATCAGCCCCAGCATTTT.

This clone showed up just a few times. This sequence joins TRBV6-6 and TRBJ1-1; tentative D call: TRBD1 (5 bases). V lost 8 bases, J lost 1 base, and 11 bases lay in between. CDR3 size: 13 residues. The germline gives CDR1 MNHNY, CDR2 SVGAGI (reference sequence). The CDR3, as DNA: TGTGCCAGCCGGGGGGTGGGGAACACTGAAGCTTTCTTT. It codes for CASRGVGNTEAFF.

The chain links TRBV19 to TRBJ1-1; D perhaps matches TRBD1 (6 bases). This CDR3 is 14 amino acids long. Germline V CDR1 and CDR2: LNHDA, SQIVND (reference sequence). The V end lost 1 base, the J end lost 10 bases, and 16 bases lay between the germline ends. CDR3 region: CASSIGRTDIPAFF. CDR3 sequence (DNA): TGTGCCAGTAGTATAGGTCGGACAGATATCCCAGCTTTCTTT.

CDR3 protein: CASSSMGGKRGRNTEAFF. The DNA for the CDR3 is TGTGCCAGTAGTAGTATGGGTGGAAAGAGAGGGAGGAACACTGAAGCTTTCTTT. The chain joins TRBV19 to TRBJ1-1; D unclear. The CDR3 runs to 18 residues. Deletions cut 4 bases from V and 1 base from J, with 22 bases between. The V gene's germline CDR1 is LNHDA and CDR2 SQIVND (reference sequence).

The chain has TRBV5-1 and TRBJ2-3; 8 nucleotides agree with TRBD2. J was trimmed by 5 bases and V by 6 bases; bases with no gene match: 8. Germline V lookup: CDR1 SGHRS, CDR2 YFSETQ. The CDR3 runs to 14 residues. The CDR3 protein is CASTAGAPIDTQYF. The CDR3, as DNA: TGCGCCAGCACAGCGGGGGCGCCGATAGATACGCAGTATTTT.

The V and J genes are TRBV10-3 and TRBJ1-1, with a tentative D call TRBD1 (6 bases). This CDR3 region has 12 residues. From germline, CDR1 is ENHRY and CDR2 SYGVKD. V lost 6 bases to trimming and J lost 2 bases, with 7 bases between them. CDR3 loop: CAIRDSNTEAFF. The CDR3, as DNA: TGTGCCATCAGGGACAGCAACACTGAAGCTTTCTTT.

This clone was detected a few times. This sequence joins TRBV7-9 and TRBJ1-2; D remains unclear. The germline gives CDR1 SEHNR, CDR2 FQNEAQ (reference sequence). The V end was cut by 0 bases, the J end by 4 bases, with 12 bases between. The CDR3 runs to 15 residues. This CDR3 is CASSLASSSVYGYTF. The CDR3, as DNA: TGTGCCAGCAGCTTAGCGTCTTCGTCAGTCTATGGCTACACCTTC.

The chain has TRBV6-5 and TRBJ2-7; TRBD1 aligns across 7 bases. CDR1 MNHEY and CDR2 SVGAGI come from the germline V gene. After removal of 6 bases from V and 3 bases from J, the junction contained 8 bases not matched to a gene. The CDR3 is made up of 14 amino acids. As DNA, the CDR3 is TGTGCCAGCAGCCTAGACGCAGGGGGCTACGAGCAGTACTTC. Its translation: CASSLDAGGYEQYF.

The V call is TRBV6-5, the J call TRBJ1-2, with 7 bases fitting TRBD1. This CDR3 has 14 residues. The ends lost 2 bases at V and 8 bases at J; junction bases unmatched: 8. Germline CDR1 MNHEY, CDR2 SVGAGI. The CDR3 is CASSYRPGQQGYTF. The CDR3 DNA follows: TGTGCCAGCAGTTACCGGCCGGGACAGCAAGGCTACACCTTC.

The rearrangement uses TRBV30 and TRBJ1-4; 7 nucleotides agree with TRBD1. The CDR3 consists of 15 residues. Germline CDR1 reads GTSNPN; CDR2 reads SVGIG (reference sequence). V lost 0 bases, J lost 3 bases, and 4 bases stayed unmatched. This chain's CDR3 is CAWSVPGTANEKLFF. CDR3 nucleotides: TGTGCCTGGAGTGTCCCCGGGACAGCTAATGAAAAACTGTTTTTT.

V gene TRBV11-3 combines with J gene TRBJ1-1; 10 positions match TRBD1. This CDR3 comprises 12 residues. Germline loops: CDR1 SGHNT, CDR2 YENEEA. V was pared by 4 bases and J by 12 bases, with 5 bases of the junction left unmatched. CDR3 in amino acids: CASSYRTGGTFF. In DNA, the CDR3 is TGTGCCAGCAGCTACCGGACAGGGGGTACTTTCTTT. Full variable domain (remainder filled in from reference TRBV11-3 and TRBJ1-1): EAGVVQSPRYKIIEKKQPVAFWCNPISGHNTLYWYLQNLGQGPELLIRYENEEAVDDSQLPKDRFSAERLKGVDSTLKIQPAELGDSAVYLCASSYRTGGTFFGQGTRLTVV.

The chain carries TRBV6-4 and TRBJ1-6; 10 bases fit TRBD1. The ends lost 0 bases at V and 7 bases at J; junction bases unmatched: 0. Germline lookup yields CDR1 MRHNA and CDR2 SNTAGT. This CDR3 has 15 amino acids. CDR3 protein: CASSDSGQGNSPLHF. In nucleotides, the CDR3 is TGTGCCAGCAGTGACTCGGGACAGGGGAATTCACCCCTCCACTTT.

CDR3 bases: TGCGCCAGCAGCTTCAAACTAGCGGGGGAGATTACTAACATTCAGTACTTC. It is translated as CASSFKLAGEITNIQYF. This chain connects TRBV5-1 to TRBJ2-4, with 11 bases identical to TRBD2. CDR3 size: 17 residues. With 2 bases clipped from V and 7 bases from J, the junction kept 11 bases outside the gene matches. Per the germline V gene, CDR1 is SGHRS and CDR2 is YFSETQ.

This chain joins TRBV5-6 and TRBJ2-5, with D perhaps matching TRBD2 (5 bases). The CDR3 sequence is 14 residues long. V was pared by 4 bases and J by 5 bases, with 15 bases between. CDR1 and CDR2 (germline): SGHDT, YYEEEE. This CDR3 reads CASSQTVGSETQYF. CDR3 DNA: TGTGCCAGCAGCCAGACTGTGGGGAGCGAGACCCAGTACTTC.

The CDR3 bases are TGCGCCAGCAGCCAACCCGCGAGGGTCTACGATGGCTACACCTTC. It encodes CASSQPARVYDGYTF. The chain employs TRBV4-1 and TRBJ1-2; D gene unclear. Per the germline V gene, CDR1 is MGHRA and CDR2 is YSYEKL. Trimming cost V 2 bases and J 6 bases, with 16 bases left between them. The CDR3 contains 15 residues.

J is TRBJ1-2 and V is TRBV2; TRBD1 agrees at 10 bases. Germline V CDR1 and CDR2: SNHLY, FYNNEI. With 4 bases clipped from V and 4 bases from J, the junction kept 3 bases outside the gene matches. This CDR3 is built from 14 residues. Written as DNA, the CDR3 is TGTGCCAGCAGTGGACAGGGGGCGAGCTATGGCTACACCTTC. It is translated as CASSGQGASYGYTF.

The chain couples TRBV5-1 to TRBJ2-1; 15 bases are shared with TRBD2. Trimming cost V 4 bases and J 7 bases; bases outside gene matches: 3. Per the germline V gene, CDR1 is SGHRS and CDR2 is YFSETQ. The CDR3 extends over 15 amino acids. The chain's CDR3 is CASSIGTSGGNEQFF. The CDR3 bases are TGCGCCAGCAGCATCGGGACTAGCGGGGGGAATGAGCAGTTCTTC.

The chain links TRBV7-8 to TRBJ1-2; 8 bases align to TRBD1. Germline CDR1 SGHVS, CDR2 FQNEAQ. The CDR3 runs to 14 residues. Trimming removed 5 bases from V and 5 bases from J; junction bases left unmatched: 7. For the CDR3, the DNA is TGTGCCAGCAGCCCACCGGGACAGGCTTATGGCTACACCTTC. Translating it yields CASSPPGQAYGYTF.

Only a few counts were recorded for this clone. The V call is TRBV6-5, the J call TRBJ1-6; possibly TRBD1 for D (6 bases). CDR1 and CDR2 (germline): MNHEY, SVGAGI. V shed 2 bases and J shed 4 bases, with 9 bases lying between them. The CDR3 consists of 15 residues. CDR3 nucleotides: TGTGCCAGCAGTTACGGGACAACTTATAATTCACCCCTCCACTTT. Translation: CASSYGTTYNSPLHF.

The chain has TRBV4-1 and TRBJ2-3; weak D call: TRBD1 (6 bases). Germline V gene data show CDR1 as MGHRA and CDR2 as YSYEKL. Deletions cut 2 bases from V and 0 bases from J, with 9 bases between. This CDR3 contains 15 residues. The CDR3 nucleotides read TGCGCCAGCAGCCAATGGACAGCTAGCACAGATACGCAGTATTTT. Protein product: CASSQWTASTDTQYF.

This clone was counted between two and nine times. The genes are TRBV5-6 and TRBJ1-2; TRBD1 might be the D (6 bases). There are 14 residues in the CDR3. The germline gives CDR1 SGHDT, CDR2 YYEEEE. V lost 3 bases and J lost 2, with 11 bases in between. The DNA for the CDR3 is TGTGCCAGCAGCTCATTTACAGGGAACTATGGCTACACCTTC. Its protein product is CASSSFTGNYGYTF.